This T cell receptor beta chain came from a study of regulatory T cells in long-lasting Graves disease. Both iRepertoire HTBI primers and Arm-PCR of CDR3 regions were used to build the TCR beta libraries. Each CDR3 protein is one row after TCRdb ran MiXCR on the multiplex PCR reads. The sample lists a few hundred thousand distinct CDR3 sequences; approximately 18% were seen once. Time point meaning: newly diagnosed GD, antithyroid drugs for less than 3 months. PBMC-extracted RNA yielded the TCR library. The V segment lost 3 bases and the J segment 2 bases; nucleotides outside the gene matches: 8. Germline CDR1 reads ENHRY; CDR2 reads SYGVKD. This CDR3 comprises 18 residues. These data also formed part of another study, on T cells in Graves' hyperthyroidism and ophthalmopathy. That source reports: Patients aged 18 to 65 with hyperthyroidism were newly diagnosed, with duration under 2 months.

The chain links TRBV10-3 to TRBJ2-6; 9 bases align to TRBD1. The source is a woman aged 25-40 years with Graves disease. The source was peripheral blood mononuclear cells (PBMCs), collected at new diagnosis, from a patient treated with antithyroid drugs. The CDR3 sequence is CAISDLTGGIAGANVLTF. Written as DNA, the CDR3 is TGTGCCATCAGTGACTTGACAGGGGGTATTGCTGGGGCCAACGTCCTGACTTTC.